This T cell receptor (beta chain) was sequenced during a study of identical twins. Study outcomes and limitations: Memory repertoires lacked the insertion deficit that abundant cord blood beta clonotypes showed. Donors were not followed over many years; analysis was cross-sectional.

A universal primer site was incorporated via template switching, and the cDNA contained unique molecular identifiers. TCRdb called the 5' RACE reads again in MiXCR, with one record for every CDR3 protein. This repertoire shows around 530,000 distinct CDR3 sequences, over 12% found once; its top ten account for nearly 0.45%. This clonotype has more than one count but fewer than ten. What it binds is not known. The data were also submitted as part of a second study, on yellow fever vaccine responses in identical twins. That publication notes: In identical twins, vaccine T cell responses appeared partly shared and partly individual.

The sequence derives from a woman under 30 in good health. The sample taken for sequencing was CD4+ T cells sorted from blood.

The CDR3 DNA is TGTGCCACCAGCAGGGGTAGGGGCCAAGAGACCCAGTACTTC. Translation gives CATSRGRGQETQYF. The chain links TRBV15 to TRBJ2-5; D might be TRBD1 (5 bases). CDR3 length: 14 amino acids. CDR1 is LNHNV, CDR2 YYDKDF, per germline (reference sequence). Trimming took off 3 bases at V and 1 base at J, with 9 bases between the two ends.